Reported below is one T cell receptor (beta chain). Antigen: not known. This sample stems from a study of blood T cells in healthy people across ages. Whole-study findings and limits: Estimates of total diversity, which came from one million sequenced T cells, were considered to be underestimates.

Through a sample-barcoded 5' primer and a J-beta primer mix, a second PCR was run for roughly 6 to 11 cycles. TCRdb re-called the 5' RACE reads with MiXCR, one entry per CDR3 protein. Of about 620,000 distinct CDR3 sequences in the sample, 20% to 25% are singletons; the top ten hold roughly 3.6%. Trimming removed 0 bases from V and 3 bases from J, with 8 bases in between. The CDR3 consists of 14 residues. Germline values: CDR1 SGHAT, CDR2 FQNNGV. The sequenced material came from blood. The rearrangement joins TRBV11-2 to TRBJ2-5; D is unclear. This clonotype was sampled from a man aged 65 to 79 in good health. CDR3 region: CASSLEVTKETQYF. The CDR3 DNA follows: TGTGCCAGCAGCTTAGAGGTGACCAAAGAGACCCAGTACTTC. The entire variable domain, with the rest obtained from reference TRBV11-2 and TRBJ2-5, is as follows: EAGVAQSPRYKIIEKRQSVAFWCNPISGHATLYWYQQILGQGPKLLIQFQNNGVVDDSQLPKDRFSAERLKGVDSTLKIQPAKLEDSAVYLCASSLEVTKETQYFGPGTRLLVL.